Described below is a single TCR beta chain sequence and its context. No antigen is known for it. No base-level quality is on record; no much larger clone is a single base apart. The immunoSEQ Assay, a bias-controlled multiplex PCR, was used to amplify TCRbeta CDR3 regions from genomic DNA. From the authors' description of their analysis: The number of nucleated cells in each sample was estimated from the amplification of reference gene primers within the assay. To quantify the absolute abundance of each unique TCRbeta CDR3 rearrangement, sequence reads were collapsed and filtered. For each sample, productive Simpson clonality was calculated as the square root of Simpson's diversity index across productive rearrangements. TCRdb provides this immuneACCESS table in a form limited to in-frame rearrangements. Some clones are lacking; in checked studies, under half of them reflect an unresolved V gene, and why the rest are absent is not known. Clone size and the V and J calls come from that table; the DNA yielded D and trimming. The sample records a few hundred thousand clones, 70% to 90% of which are singletons. Of the sample, roughly 1.4% falls within the top ten clones.

The sample comes from a study of blood T cell repertoires in COVID-19 (dated by TCRdb to between 2020 and 2021). Notes on the research overall: Samples from collaborators originated in the United States, Italy and Spain and spanned both the acute and convalescent phases of COVID-19. The material from the prospective study consisted of cDNA or gDNA derived from T cells, B-cell-depleted T cells, or PBMCs. Deeply sampled blood TCRbeta repertoires from subjects exposed to, actively infected with, or recovered from COVID-19 were included in the dataset. The repertoires were made available in a free public database intended to serve as a resource for research on the immune response to SARS-CoV-2. Samples came from the ongoing ImmuneRACE study (first 160 participants) plus 1,254 subjects from 6 global collaborators. The sample metadata nearly always contained a de-identified subject ID, COVID-19 status, age in years and sex. Where available, HLA class I and class II types were taken from metadata supplied by the sample provider and were not determined by assay-based typing.

Results and caveats for the whole study, not just this receptor: The amount of clinical and demographic metadata varied by source and participant and was provided uncurated.

In the prospective study, participants were 18 to 89 years old, resided in 24 geographic areas of the United States, and were enrolled through a virtual design. In the prospective study, participants were assigned to cohorts based on the clinical history participants reported in a screening survey and a study questionnaire. Exposed participants had been in contact, within 2 weeks of entering the study, with a person who had a PCR-confirmed or clinician-diagnosed case of COVID-19. In the prospective study, whole blood, serum and a nasopharyngeal or oropharyngeal swab were collected from each participant by mobile phlebotomists. Prospective study participants could optionally give additional blood draws and questionnaires over an approximately two-month period. Before DNA extraction, blood samples from the prospective study were shipped at room temperature or frozen. V sheds 1 base and J sheds 3 bases, leaving 14 bases between their ends. The germline V gene sets CDR1 to SGHDN and CDR2 to FVKESK. There are 16 amino acids in the CDR3, from cysteine to phenylalanine inclusive. Only CDR3 DNA is held: 48 bases, read in frame from base 1.

Input material: PBMCs or T cells enriched from blood (not recorded which). This clonotype was sampled from a woman under 30 who had been exposed to COVID-19. Recombination joined TRBV14 with TRBJ2-3, with the D gene not clear enough to name. The CDR3 reads as follows: CASSQGGRVVTDTQYF. The DNA reads TGTGCCAGCAGCCAAGGCGGCCGCGTGGTTACAGATACGCAGTATTTT.